Below, one T cell receptor beta chain is given with its context. As yet, its antigen is unknown. Buffy coats from healthy blood donors served as controls. The table came from immunoSEQ multiplex PCR; TCRdb's copy has only in-frame clones and leaves some out. The sample carries about 30,000 clones, roughly 77% recorded once. The sample belongs to a study of STAT5B mutations in CD4+ large granular lymphocyte leukemia. The V end was cut by 3 bases, the J end by 0 bases, with 6 bases between. The CDR3 contains 13 residues. CDR1 is SGHRS and CDR2 is YFSETQ in the germline V gene. Study results and caveats: The CD4+ versus CD8+ T-LGLL clonality difference may reflect limited sample size. Compared with healthy controls (2/35), patient top clones favored TRBV06 (8/27).

The chain uses TRBV5-1 and TRBJ1-1; maybe TRBD1 (6 bases). Sequenced input: CD4+ T cells from blood buffy coats. The source of this sequence is a human donor in good health. The CDR3 region has the DNA TGCGCCAGCAGCTGGGACATGAACACTGAAGCTTTCTTT. It translates to CASSWDMNTEAFF.